This T cell receptor beta chain was sequenced in a study of CD4 T cells in relation to SARS-CoV-2 and coronaviruses. Libraries were prepared by immunoSEQ multiplex PCR; TCRdb keeps only in-frame clonotypes and omits some of them. The data contain roughly 24,000 clones, around 74% of them singletons. Germline V gene lookup returns CDR1 LGHDT and CDR2 YNNKEL (reference sequence). This CDR3 region has 12 residues. The ends were cut back, 0 bases at V and 4 bases at J, with 2 bases in the middle. In the case of this clone: Its antigen is unidentified.

The unexposed donors gave CD4+ T cells in about 2010-2019, prior to COVID-19. Isolation of CD4+ T cells took place after around 11 days in culture. Specimen: CD4+ T cells from PBMCs, cultured in vitro. The receptor's source is a human donor in good health. The rearrangement joins TRBV3-1 (or the pseudogene TRBV3-2) to TRBJ2-3; no definite D call. CDR3 sequence reads: CASSQEADTQYF. CDR3 coding DNA: TGTGCCAGCAGCCAAGAAGCAGATACGCAGTATTTT.